This paragraph reports one TCR beta chain. Its antigen is not known. V shed 2 bases and J shed 7 bases, with 13 bases lying between them. This CDR3 is built from 15 residues. CDR1 is SGHKS and CDR2 is YYEKEE in the germline V gene (reference sequence). This was the immunoSEQ version 4 assay in survey mode. Sequencing was performed with immunoSEQ multiplex PCR; in TCRdb, only in-frame clones are kept and a portion is missing. The sample has tens of thousands of clones, less than 90% seen once; the top ten hold under 0.55%. The data belong to a study of persistence of HIV-infected CD4 T cells. Nonspecific anti-CD3/anti-CD28 bead stimulation represents the broad CD4+ T cell repertoire. Sorting of responding CD4+ T cells relied on upregulated CD40 ligand together with CD69. Points from the study as a whole: Antigen-responding cells were enriched for degenerate expanded CDR3beta sequences.

This TCR was recovered from an adult woman with HIV who was CMV-seropositive. The gene calls are TRBV5-5 and TRBJ1-6, with a weak D call TRBD1 (5 bases). The starting material was CD4+ T cells sorted from PBMCs after approximately 19-hour stimulation, obtained from a patient who received antiretroviral therapy. CDR3 sequence: CASSFFAGVNSPLHF. CDR3 sequence (DNA): TGTGCCAGCAGCTTCTTTGCGGGGGTAAATTCACCCCTCCACTTT.